This TCR beta chain was sequenced for a study of blood T cells in healthy people across ages. Next came a second PCR, run for about 7 to 12 cycles, which used a sample-barcoded 5' primer along with a J-beta primer mix. TCRdb re-called the 5' RACE reads through MiXCR, storing one row per CDR3 protein. Of 600,000 to 1,000,000 distinct CDR3 sequences in the sample, around a quarter are singletons; the top ten hold approximately 3.7%. CDR1 is KGHSH, CDR2 LQKENI, per germline. V dropped 2 bases and J dropped 1 base, with 5 bases sitting between them. The CDR3 is 13 amino acids. Study-wide points: Both higher diversity and more naive CD4+ cells marked long-lived donors when set against aged donors. Per million T cells, TCR beta diversity dropped roughly linearly as age increased.

On this clonotype: Its antigen remains unidentified.

The same data also contributed to another study, on T cells of mothers and their children. That work states: Mother-child pairs who were related displayed a slightly higher overlap than unrelated pairs, a difference that was non-significant.

The sequenced material came from blood. This TCR derives from a boy younger than 18 in good health. The chain links TRBV18 to TRBJ2-5, with D unclear. As DNA, the CDR3 is TGTGCCAGCTCACCATCAGCCCAAGAGACCCAGTACTTC. Amino acids: CASSPSAQETQYF.